The rows below give T cell receptor beta chains drawn from one sample of a study of blood T cell repertoires in COVID-19. Data came from immunoSEQ multiplex PCR; TCRdb stores just in-frame clones and leaves some out. Of roughly 220,000 clones in the sample, roughly 88% were seen once. Sequences were obtained from peripheral blood. Source of these receptors: a middle-aged woman who had recovered from COVID-19. Both conserved end residues are part of each CDR3. The order of the fields is D gene, J gene, V gene, clone size, CDR3 protein, CDR3 DNA. The D gene is left open where the match is weak. Rows give clone size only sometimes, using once, few, many, or a class for an expanded clone.

TRBD1 TRBJ1-2 TRBV6-2/TRBV6-3 - CASRYGQGSGYTF TGTGCCAGCAGATACGGACAGGGAAGTGGCTACACCTTC
TRBD1 TRBJ2-3 TRBV10-3 - CAISEGHQGDGTDTQYF TGTGCCATCAGTGAGGGACACCAGGGGGATGGCACAGATACGCAGTATTTT
- TRBJ2-7 TRBV29-1 - CSVLTGYEQYF TGCAGCGTTCTGACGGGGTACGAGCAGTACTTC
TRBD2 TRBJ2-6 TRBV29-1 few CSAREGLPGANVLTF TGCAGCGCCCGGGAGGGGCTGCCTGGGGCCAACGTCCTGACTTTC
- TRBJ2-3 TRBV6-1 - CASSERAGKSGTDTQYF TGTGCCAGCAGTGAAAGGGCGGGAAAAAGTGGCACAGATACGCAGTATTTT
- TRBJ1-5 TRBV7-9 - CASSLAGQDSQHF TGTGCCAGCAGCTTAGCTGGGCAGGACTCCCAGCATTTT
TRBD2 TRBJ2-1 TRBV9 - CASSVGGTSGGALEQFF TGTGCCAGCAGCGTAGGTGGGACTAGCGGGGGGGCCTTGGAGCAGTTCTTC
- TRBJ1-6 TRBV27 once CASGPLLADLHF TGTGCCAGCGGCCCCCTATTAGCTGACCTCCACTTT
- TRBJ2-7 TRBV4-1 - CASSHLGRQATIDEQYF TGCGCCAGCAGCCATCTGGGGAGACAGGCAACAATCGACGAGCAGTACTTC
- TRBJ2-7 TRBV27 - CASSLAGQTYEQYF TGTGCCAGCAGTTTGGCGGGCCAAACCTACGAGCAGTACTTC
TRBD1 TRBJ2-1 TRBV28 - CASSLGDRVGEQFF TGTGCCAGCAGTTTAGGAGACAGGGTCGGGGAGCAGTTCTTC
- TRBJ1-1 TRBV5-1 once CATTKGGLDTEAFF TGCGCCACCACAAAAGGAGGGTTGGACACTGAAGCTTTCTTT
TRBD1 TRBJ1-2 TRBV7-2 - CASSTQQGNYGYTF TGTGCCAGCAGCACCCAACAGGGGAACTATGGCTACACCTTC
- TRBJ2-1 TRBV10-3 - CAISEASYNEQFF TGTGCCATCAGTGAAGCCTCCTACAATGAGCAGTTCTTC
TRBD1 TRBJ2-2 TRBV11-2 - CASSPRDRGPGELFF TGTGCCAGCAGCCCGCGGGACAGGGGGCCTGGGGAGCTGTTTTTT
- TRBJ2-3 TRBV5-4 - CASSPNSRTDTQYF TGTGCCAGCAGCCCCAACTCGCGCACAGATACGCAGTATTTT
- TRBJ1-2 TRBV30 - CASPRGGNYGYTF TGTGCCTCGCCCCGGGGGGGGAACTATGGCTACACCTTC
TRBD1 TRBJ1-4 TRBV30 - CAWRSAGGYEKLFF TGTGCCTGGAGGTCTGCAGGGGGATATGAAAAACTGTTTTTT
- TRBJ1-2 TRBV9 - CASSGTGNYGYTF TGTGCCAGCAGCGGGACTGGTAACTATGGCTACACCTTC
- TRBJ2-4 TRBV5-3 - CARSSLMRVSLKNIQYF TGTGCCAGAAGCTCCCTTATGAGGGTATCCCTAAAGAACATTCAGTACTTC
- TRBJ2-2 TRBV6-1 - CASSDPSRGDTGELFF TGTGCCAGCAGTGACCCTAGCCGCGGGGACACCGGGGAGCTGTTTTTT
- TRBJ1-6 TRBV4-3 - CASSQDTGMDSPLHF TGCGCCAGCAGCCAAGATACAGGTATGGATTCACCCCTCCACTTT
- TRBJ2-7 TRBV28 - CASSLGHSGSYEQYF TGTGCCAGCAGTTTAGGACATTCGGGCTCCTACGAGCAGTACTTC
- TRBJ1-1 TRBV27 - CASSLLGVGTEAFF TGTGCCAGCAGTTTATTGGGAGTAGGAACTGAAGCTTTCTTT
TRBD2 TRBJ2-3 TRBV7-2 - CASSLVAGATDTQYF TGTGCCAGCAGCTTAGTGGCGGGAGCCACAGATACGCAGTATTTT
TRBD1 TRBJ2-7 TRBV28 - CAGQGGTGEVYEQYF TGTGCCGGCCAAGGAGGGACAGGGGAGGTCTACGAGCAGTACTTC
TRBD2 TRBJ2-1 TRBV5-8 - CASSLGLAGGYYNEQFF TGTGCCAGCAGCTTAGGACTAGCGGGGGGGTATTACAATGAGCAGTTCTTC
TRBD1 TRBJ1-1 TRBV7-8 once CASSPMAGGGTEAFF TGTGCCAGCAGCCCAATGGCAGGGGGCGGCACTGAAGCTTTCTTT
TRBD1 TRBJ1-1 TRBV7-8 - CASSTQYRGTEAFF TGTGCCAGCAGCACCCAATACAGGGGCACTGAAGCTTTCTTT